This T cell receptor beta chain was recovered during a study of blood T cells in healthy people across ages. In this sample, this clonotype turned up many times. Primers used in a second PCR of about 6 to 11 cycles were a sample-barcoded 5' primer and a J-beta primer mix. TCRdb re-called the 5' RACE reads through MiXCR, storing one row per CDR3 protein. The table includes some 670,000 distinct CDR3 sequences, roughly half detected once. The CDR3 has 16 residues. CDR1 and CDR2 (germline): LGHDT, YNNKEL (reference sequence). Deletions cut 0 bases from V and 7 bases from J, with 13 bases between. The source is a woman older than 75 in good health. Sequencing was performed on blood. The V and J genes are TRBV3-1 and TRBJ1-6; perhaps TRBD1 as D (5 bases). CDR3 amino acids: CASSQDWQGGNSPLHF. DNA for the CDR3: TGTGCCAGCAGCCAAGATTGGCAGGGTGGGAATTCACCCCTCCACTTT.